The table lists the clone carrying this T cell receptor (beta chain) with a few counts. The antigen remains unidentified. The sample belongs to a study of T-cell reconstitution after alpha-beta-depleted transplantation in children. Unique molecular identifiers featured in how the TCRbeta library was prepared. TCRdb ran MiXCR on the PCR reads and lists one entry per CDR3 protein. The profile shows around 580,000 distinct CDR3 sequences, approximately 30% of them singletons. This CDR3 comprises 10 residues. V lost 5 bases, J lost 13 bases, and 3 bases stayed unmatched. Findings of the study overall: Approximately two months post-transplant, alpha-beta T cells reportedly originated from several hundred expanded graft clones. T-cell counts and diversity at one year following transplant were attributed mainly to newly produced T cells.

The sample in question was PBMCs, obtained before TCRalphabeta/CD19-depleted stem cell transplant. This clonotype was sampled from a boy under two years old with Wiskott-Aldrich syndrome, due to receive a stem cell transplant. The chain recombines TRBV12-3 or TRBV12-4 with TRBJ2-3; TRBD2 agrees at 7 bases. The CDR3 DNA follows: TGTGCCAGCAGTGGACTAGGAAAGTATTTT. Encoded protein: CASSGLGKYF.